Sequencing of this TCR beta chain was carried out in a study of regulatory T cells in long-lasting Graves disease. Across the study: Over 5 years of antithyroid drugs plus positive TSH receptor antibodies defined persistent Graves' disease. Overall study results and limits: It is possible that accuracy was reduced by the small size of the sample. TCR diversity was lower in persistent than newly diagnosed Graves' disease.

At least ten counts were recorded for this clonotype. As yet, its antigen is unknown. Time point meaning: persistent/refractory GD, antithyroid drugs over 5 years with positive TRAb. TCR sequences were obtained from RNA taken from PBMCs. With iRepertoire HTBI primers and Arm-PCR of CDR3 regions, TCR beta libraries were built. TCRdb reanalysed the multiplex PCR reads using MiXCR and keeps one entry per CDR3 protein. Of about 400,000 distinct CDR3 sequences in the sample, less than 25% are singletons; the top ten hold under 25%. Trimming pared 5 bases from V and 8 bases from J, leaving 18 bases between. There are 14 residues in the CDR3.

The source is a female donor with Graves disease. The source material was peripheral blood mononuclear cells (PBMCs), sampled when the disease was refractory, from a patient treated with antithyroid drugs. This chain uses TRBV12-3 or TRBV12-4 with TRBJ1-2, with D uncertain. For the CDR3, the DNA is TGTGCCAGCAGTCTCGAAGGCACAATTTCAGGCTACACCTTC. It is translated as CASSLEGTISGYTF.